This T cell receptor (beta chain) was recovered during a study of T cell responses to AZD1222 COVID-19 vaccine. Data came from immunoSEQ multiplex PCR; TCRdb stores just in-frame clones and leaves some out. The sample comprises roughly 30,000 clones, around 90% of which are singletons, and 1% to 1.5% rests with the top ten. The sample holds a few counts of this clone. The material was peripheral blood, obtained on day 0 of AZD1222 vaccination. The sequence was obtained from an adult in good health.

The CDR3 coding sequence is TGTGCCACCAGCAGAGATTTGTCAACTAATGAAAAACTGTTTTTT. It yields the protein CATSRDLSTNEKLFF. The rearrangement joins TRBV15 to TRBJ1-4; unclear D gene. This CDR3 contains 15 residues. V shed 0 bases and J shed 0 bases, with 5 bases lying between them. Germline V gene sequence: CDR1 LNHNV, CDR2 YYDKDF (reference sequence).